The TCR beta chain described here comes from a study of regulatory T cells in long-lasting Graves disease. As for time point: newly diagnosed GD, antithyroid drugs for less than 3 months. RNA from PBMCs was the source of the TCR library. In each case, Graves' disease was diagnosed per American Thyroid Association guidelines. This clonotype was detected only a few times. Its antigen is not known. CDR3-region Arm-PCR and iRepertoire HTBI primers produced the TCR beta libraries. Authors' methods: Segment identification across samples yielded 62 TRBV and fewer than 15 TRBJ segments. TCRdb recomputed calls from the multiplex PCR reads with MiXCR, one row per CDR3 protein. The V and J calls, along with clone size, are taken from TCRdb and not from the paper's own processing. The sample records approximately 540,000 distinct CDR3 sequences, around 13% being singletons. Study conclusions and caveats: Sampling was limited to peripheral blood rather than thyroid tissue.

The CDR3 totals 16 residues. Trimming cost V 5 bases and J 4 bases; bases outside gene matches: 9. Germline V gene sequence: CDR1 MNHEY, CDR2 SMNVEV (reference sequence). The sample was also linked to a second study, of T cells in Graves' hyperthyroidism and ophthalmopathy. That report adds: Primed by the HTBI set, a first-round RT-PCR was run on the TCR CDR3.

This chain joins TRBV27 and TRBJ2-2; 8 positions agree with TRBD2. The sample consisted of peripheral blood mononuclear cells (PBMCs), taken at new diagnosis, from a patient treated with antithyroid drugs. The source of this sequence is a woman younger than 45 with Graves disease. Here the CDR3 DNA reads TGTGCCAGCAGTCCCGAAGCGGGAGTGGTCACCGGGGAGCTGTTTTTT. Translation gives CASSPEAGVVTGELFF.